These 31 T cell receptor beta chains came from one sample sequenced in a study of neoadjuvant anti-PD-1 for oral cavity cancer. Assay: immunoSEQ multiplex PCR; the TCRdb copy retains only in-frame clones and omits some. Among around 32,000 clones, 70% to 80% were seen once, and the ten largest hold nearly 3.5%. Time point indicated: after neoadjuvant nivolumab, at surgical resection. Material: PBMCs, obtained after nivolumab (anti-PD-1) treatment. Receptors originate from a person between 40 and 85 years old with oral cavity squamous cell carcinoma.

The V gene is TRBV6-1, the J gene TRBJ1-4; no definite D call. Germline loops: CDR1 MNHNS, CDR2 SASEGT. The V end lost 0 bases, the J end lost 8 bases, and 10 bases lay between the germline ends. This CDR3 spans 14 amino acids. CDR3 nucleotides: TGTGCCAGCAGTGAAGCGCGAGGGAGGGAAAAACTGTTTTTT. Translation gives CASSEARGREKLFF.

V is TRBV4-1 and J is TRBJ1-2, with unresolved D. This CDR3 contains 13 residues. Germline assignment: CDR1 MGHRA and CDR2 YSYEKL. V lost 1 base and J lost 4, with 7 bases in between. The CDR3, as DNA: TGCGCCAGCAGCCAAGGATCGACCTATGGCTACACCTTC. This codes for CASSQGSTYGYTF.

The rearrangement uses TRBV5-1 and TRBJ2-1; D may correspond to TRBD1 or TRBD2 (5 bases each). The V gene lost 0 bases and the J gene lost 0 bases, with 10 bases spanning the gap. CDR3 length: 16 residues. Germline-derived CDR1 and CDR2 are SGHRS and YFSETQ. The CDR3: CASSLAGTNSYNEQFF. In DNA form, the CDR3 reads TGCGCCAGCAGCTTGGCGGGGACGAACTCCTACAATGAGCAGTTCTTC.

The chain has TRBV6-6 and TRBJ1-1; 9 positions match TRBD1. Germline trimming cut 4 bases from V and 1 base from J; bases unmatched to any gene: 4. Germline-derived CDR1 and CDR2 are MNHNY and SVGAGI (reference sequence). The CDR3 length is 15 residues. CDR3 loop: CASSWDREGNTEAFF. The CDR3 nucleotides are TGTGCCAGCAGTTGGGACAGGGAGGGGAACACTGAAGCTTTCTTT.

The V call is TRBV30, the J call TRBJ2-7, with no clear D. This CDR3 is 12 amino acids long. The germline gives CDR1 GTSNPN, CDR2 SVGIG (reference sequence). V was clipped by 3 bases and J by 2 bases, with 8 bases between them. The CDR3 nucleotides are TGTGCCTGGAGGGCTTCGGCCTACGAGCAGTACTTC. Translated, it gives CAWRASAYEQYF.

J is TRBJ2-7 and V is TRBV5-1, with TRBD2 matching over 7 bases. Germline CDR1 reads SGHRS; CDR2 reads YFSETQ. This CDR3 region has 15 residues. V gave up 3 bases and J gave up 4 bases; unmatched junction bases: 10. The CDR3 here is CASSWLSGEHYEQYF. In DNA, the CDR3 is TGCGCCAGCAGCTGGCTGAGCGGGGAACATTACGAGCAGTACTTC.

This rearrangement joins TRBV29-1 to TRBJ2-7; TRBD1 aligns across 10 bases. This CDR3 is 12 amino acids long. Germline V gene lookup returns CDR1 SQVTM and CDR2 ANQGSEA. The ends lost 4 bases at V and 5 bases at J; junction bases unmatched: 2. The CDR3 nucleotides are TGCAGCGTTGGACAGGGGGCTGACGAGCAGTACTTC. Protein sequence: CSVGQGADEQYF.

V gene TRBV7-2 combines with J gene TRBJ2-1; D is undetermined. Per germline, CDR1 SGHTA and CDR2 FQGNSA. Trimming cost V 5 bases and J 0 bases, with 14 bases left between them. CDR3 length equals 16 residues. CDR3 region: CASSAVSLSSYNEQFF. The CDR3 DNA sequence: TGTGCCAGCAGCGCCGTGAGTCTCAGCTCCTACAATGAGCAGTTCTTC.

The CDR3 is CASSQVPFLGRSTNYGYTF. The CDR3 region has the DNA TGCGCCAGCAGCCAAGTGCCTTTCTTAGGCAGGTCAACTAACTATGGCTACACCTTC. The chain recombines TRBV4-1 with TRBJ1-2; D call uncertain. There are 19 residues in the CDR3. Looked up from germline, CDR1 is MGHRA and CDR2 is YSYEKL. The V end lost 1 base, the J end lost 0 bases, and 21 bases lay between the germline ends.

The chain joins TRBV29-1 to TRBJ2-3; 7 nucleotides align to TRBD1. From germline, CDR1 is SQVTM and CDR2 ANQGSEA. J gave up 5 bases and V 5 bases, and 16 bases lay outside the gene matches. CDR3 length: 16 residues. CDR3 residues: CSVLGKPGQSIDTQYF. CDR3 sequence (DNA): TGCAGCGTTCTAGGTAAGCCGGGACAGTCAATAGATACGCAGTATTTT.

The rearrangement joins TRBV7-2 to TRBJ2-7, with TRBD1 identical over 9 bases. Germline V gene sequence: CDR1 SGHTA, CDR2 FQGNSA. The CDR3 spans 15 residues. V lost 4 bases, J lost 2 bases, and 6 bases stayed unmatched. CDR3 DNA sequence: TGTGCCAGCAGCTCGCGACAGGGGGGAACCTACGAGCAGTACTTC. This encodes CASSSRQGGTYEQYF.

This clone is large (0.1 to 1%) in the sample. As DNA, the CDR3 is TGTGCCACCCAATTCGGAGGGAATCAGCCCCAGCATTTT. As protein: CATQFGGNQPQHF. The J gene is TRBJ1-5, the V gene TRBV19; D gene unclear. The CDR3 runs 13 residues. Germline lookup yields CDR1 LNHDA and CDR2 SQIVND (reference sequence). Trimming took off 10 bases at V and 4 bases at J, with 14 bases between the two ends.

The J gene is TRBJ2-7, the V gene TRBV14, with D unresolved. Germline loops: CDR1 SGHDN, CDR2 FVKESK. The CDR3 is made up of 13 amino acids. The V and J ends lost 4 bases and 5 bases respectively, with 12 bases between them. CDR3 residues: CASSPRTYDEQYF. The CDR3 DNA is TGTGCCAGCAGCCCGCGGACGTACGACGAGCAGTACTTC.

J is TRBJ2-3 and V is TRBV10-1, with TRBD1 identical over 7 bases. The V gene end was trimmed by 7 bases and the J gene end by 3 bases; junction bases not matched to a gene: 4. Germline V lookup: CDR1 WNHNN, CDR2 SYGVQD (reference sequence). The CDR3 is 13 amino acids. The CDR3 loop reads CASTMTGTDTQYF. DNA for the CDR3: TGCGCCAGCACCATGACAGGGACAGATACGCAGTATTTT.

The chain joins TRBV7-9 to TRBJ2-5, with 8 bases identical to TRBD1. Germline loops: CDR1 SEHNR, CDR2 FQNEAQ (reference sequence). J gave up 2 bases and V 5 bases, and 7 bases lay outside the gene matches. This CDR3 has 15 residues. The CDR3 DNA sequence: TGTGCCAGCAGCCTAAGGACAGGGTTTCAAGAGACCCAGTACTTC. Translation gives CASSLRTGFQETQYF.

Of note for this clone: Other DNA sequences of this sample code for an identical CDR3. This chain links TRBV27 with TRBJ1-1; D gene ambiguous. This CDR3 spans 12 amino acids. V shed 4 bases and J shed 0 bases, with 3 bases lying between them. Germline CDR1 is MNHEY and CDR2 is SMNVEV (reference sequence). This chain's CDR3 is CASSSVNTEAFF. The CDR3 nucleotides are TGTGCCAGCAGTTCAGTGAACACTGAAGCTTTCTTT.

This clone was observed a handful of times. V and J are TRBV4-2 and TRBJ1-6; D gene uncertain. Trimming stripped 0 bases from V and 2 bases from J, with 11 bases between. In germline, CDR1 is LGHNA, CDR2 YNFKEQ. This CDR3 comprises 17 residues. CDR3 sequence: CASSQEPAGAYNSPLHF. CDR3 in DNA: TGTGCCAGCAGCCAAGAACCGGCAGGAGCCTATAATTCACCCCTCCACTTT.

This rearrangement joins TRBV5-5 to TRBJ1-4, with D unresolved. Trimming took 0 bases from V and 5 from J, leaving 8 bases between them. The germline CDR1 and CDR2 sequences are SGHKS and YYEKEE (reference sequence). CDR3 size: 14 residues. DNA for the CDR3: TGTGCCAGCAGCTTGGGGGGATACAATGAAAAACTGTTTTTT. Protein product: CASSLGGYNEKLFF.

Worth noting for this clone: The junction departs from germline at one end; a sequencing error may be responsible. The gene calls are TRBV28 and TRBJ1-1; D uncertain. CDR1 MDHEN and CDR2 SYDVKM come from the germline V gene. This CDR3 is built from 13 residues. In DNA, the CDR3 is TGTGCCAGCAGTTTAACCGTGAACGCTGAAGCTTTCTTT. Its translation is CASSLTVNAEAFF.

In nucleotides, the CDR3 is TGTGCCACATTTCTGACAGGAAATAACTATGGCTACACCTTC. Translating it yields CATFLTGNNYGYTF. The chain recombines TRBV6-6 with TRBJ1-2; D may be TRBD1 (6 bases). This CDR3 has 14 residues. V dropped 10 bases and J dropped 1 base, with 16 bases sitting between them. Germline V gives CDR1 MNHNY, CDR2 SVGAGI (reference sequence).

The chain has TRBV28 and TRBJ1-1; D call uncertain. The CDR3 contains 12 residues. Germline V gives CDR1 MDHEN, CDR2 SYDVKM. V was clipped by 8 bases and J by 3 bases, with 10 bases between them. CDR3 residues: CASGRVDTEAFF. DNA of the CDR3: TGTGCCAGCGGCCGGGTGGACACTGAAGCTTTCTTT.

The chain joins TRBV6-4 to TRBJ1-3; D is ambiguous. Between the trimmed V and J ends, which lost 0 bases and 2 bases, there was a span of 17 bases. The CDR3 extends over 18 amino acids. Germline V lookup: CDR1 MRHNA, CDR2 SNTAGT. DNA of the CDR3: TGTGCCAGCAGTGACTCGCGAACCTTTACCCCTCCTGGAAACACCATATATTTT. It codes for CASSDSRTFTPPGNTIYF.

This sequence joins TRBV5-6 and TRBJ2-5; D assignment may be TRBD1 or TRBD2 (5 bases each). The V gene's germline CDR1 is SGHDT and CDR2 YYEEEE. The length of the CDR3 is 16 residues. The V and J ends lost 4 bases and 5 bases respectively, with 21 bases between them. CDR3 protein: CASSPTPTSPGETQYF. CDR3 coding DNA: TGTGCCAGCAGCCCTACACCTACTAGTCCAGGGGAGACCCAGTACTTC.

The chain has TRBV14 and TRBJ1-4, with D unclear. With 8 bases removed from V and 6 bases from J, the gap between germline ends came to 16 bases. This CDR3 is built from 14 residues. Germline assignment: CDR1 SGHDN and CDR2 FVKESK. CDR3 amino acids: CASSLGSFDEKLFF. CDR3 in DNA: TGTGCCAGCTCTCTGGGATCTTTCGATGAAAAACTGTTTTTT. The whole variable domain, remainder taken from reference TRBV14 and TRBJ1-4, is EAGVTQFPSHSVIEKGQTVTLRCDPISGHDNLYWYRRVMGKEIKFLLHFVKESKQDESGMPNNRFLAERTGGTYSTLKVQPAELEDSGVYFCASSLGSFDEKLFFGSGTQLSVL.

The CDR3 DNA follows: TGTGCCAGCTCACACCCAGACAACCCAGGAGAGCAGTTCTTC. It yields the protein CASSHPDNPGEQFF. J is TRBJ2-1 and V is TRBV18; unclear D gene. Deletions cut 4 bases from V and 10 bases from J, with 17 bases between. The V gene's germline CDR1 is KGHSH and CDR2 LQKENI. CDR3 length: 14 amino acids. The whole variable domain, filled in from reference TRBV18 and TRBJ2-1, reads NAGVMQNPRHLVRRRGQEARLRCSPMKGHSHVYWYRQLPEEGLKFMVYLQKENIIDESGMPKERFSAEFPKEGPSILRIQQVVRGDSAAYFCASSHPDNPGEQFFGPGTRLTVL.

J is TRBJ1-6 and V is TRBV7-2; D is unresolved. Trimming pared 1 base from V and 3 bases from J, leaving 7 bases between. Per the germline V gene, CDR1 is SGHTA and CDR2 is FQGNSA. There are 15 residues in the CDR3. CDR3: CASSLEHSYNSPLHF. The CDR3 bases are TGTGCCAGCAGCTTAGAACACAGCTATAATTCACCCCTCCACTTT.

This clone occurred once. The chain is built from TRBV5-1 and TRBJ1-4, with a possible D match to TRBD1 (6 bases). From germline, CDR1 is SGHRS and CDR2 YFSETQ. Trimming pared 3 bases from V and 8 bases from J, leaving 14 bases between. The CDR3 sequence is 14 residues long. This CDR3 reads CASSWGQGREKLFF. Written as DNA, the CDR3 is TGCGCCAGCAGCTGGGGGCAGGGAAGAGAAAAACTGTTTTTT.

The V gene is TRBV19, the J gene TRBJ1-2, with unresolved D. CDR1 and CDR2 (germline): LNHDA, SQIVND (reference sequence). CDR3 size: 12 residues. V lost 5 bases and J lost 7, with 11 bases in between. The CDR3 coding sequence is TGTGCCAGTAGTGTCAACGCTGGTGGCTACACCTTC. Translated, it gives CASSVNAGGYTF.

The DNA for the CDR3 is TGTGCCAGCAGCCGATCTACCGGGACAGTAAATGAAAAACTGTTTTTT. Amino acid sequence: CASSRSTGTVNEKLFF. The chain has TRBV5-4 and TRBJ1-4; 7 nucleotides line up with TRBD1. Per germline, CDR1 SGHNT and CDR2 YYREEE (reference sequence). The junction had 11 bases not matched to a gene; V was cut back by 4 bases and J by 5 bases. The CDR3 is 16 amino acids.

The rearrangement joins TRBV6-1 to TRBJ2-2; 10 nucleotides align to TRBD1. The CDR3 is 15 residues long. V dropped 2 bases and J dropped 7; count of bases not matched to a gene: 4. Germline CDR1 MNHNS, CDR2 SASEGT. This CDR3 is CASSERGQGSGELFF. CDR3 coding DNA: TGTGCCAGCAGTGAACGGGGACAGGGGAGCGGGGAGCTGTTTTTT.

The chain couples TRBV5-4 to TRBJ2-3; D call uncertain. This CDR3 is built from 15 residues. V was pared by 0 bases and J by 2 bases, with 10 bases between. Germline V gene sequence: CDR1 SGHNT, CDR2 YYREEE (reference sequence). The CDR3 nucleotides are TGTGCCAGCAGCTTGGCCGGCAGGATCACAGATACGCAGTATTTT. As protein: CASSLAGRITDTQYF.